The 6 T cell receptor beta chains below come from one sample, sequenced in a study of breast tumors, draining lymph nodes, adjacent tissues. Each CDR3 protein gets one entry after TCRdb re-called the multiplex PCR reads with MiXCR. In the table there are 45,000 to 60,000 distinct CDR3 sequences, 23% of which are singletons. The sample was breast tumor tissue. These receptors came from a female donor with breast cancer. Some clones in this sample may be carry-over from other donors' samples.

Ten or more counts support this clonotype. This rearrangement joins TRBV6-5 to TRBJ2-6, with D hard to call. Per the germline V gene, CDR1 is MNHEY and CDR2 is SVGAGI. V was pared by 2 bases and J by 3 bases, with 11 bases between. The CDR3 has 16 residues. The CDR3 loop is CASSYKLRRGANVLTF. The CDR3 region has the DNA TGTGCCAGCAGTTACAAATTGAGACGTGGGGCCAACGTCCTGACTTTC.

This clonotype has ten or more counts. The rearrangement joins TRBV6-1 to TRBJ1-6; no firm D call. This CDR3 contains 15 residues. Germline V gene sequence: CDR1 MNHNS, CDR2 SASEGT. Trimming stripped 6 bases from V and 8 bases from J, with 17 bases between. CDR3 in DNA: TGTGCCAGCAGGGCCTTTATTTCGGAGGATTCACCCCTCCACTTT. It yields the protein CASRAFISEDSPLHF.

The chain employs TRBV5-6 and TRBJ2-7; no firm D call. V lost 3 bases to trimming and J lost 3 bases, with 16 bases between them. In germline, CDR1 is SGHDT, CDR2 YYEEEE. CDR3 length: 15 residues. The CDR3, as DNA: TGTGCCAGCAGCTATTATGACTCCTCCGACTACGAGCAGTACTTC. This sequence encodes CASSYYDSSDYEQYF.

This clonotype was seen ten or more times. In DNA, the CDR3 is TGCAGTGCTAGGAAGCGGGGGGTTACGGAGACCCAGTACTTC. This encodes CSARKRGVTETQYF. V is TRBV20-1 and J is TRBJ2-5, with 9 bases fitting TRBD2. The J segment lost 5 bases and the V segment lost 3 bases, leaving 7 bases of the junction unmatched. Germline CDR1 and CDR2: DFQATT and SNEGSKA (reference sequence). This CDR3 region has 14 residues.

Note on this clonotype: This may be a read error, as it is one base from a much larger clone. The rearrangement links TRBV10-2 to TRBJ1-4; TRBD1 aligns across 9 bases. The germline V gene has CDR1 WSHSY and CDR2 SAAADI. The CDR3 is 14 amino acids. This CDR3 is CASSSQGANEELFF. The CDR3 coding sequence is TGCGCCAGCTCCTCACAGGGGGCTAATGAAGAACTGTTTTTT.

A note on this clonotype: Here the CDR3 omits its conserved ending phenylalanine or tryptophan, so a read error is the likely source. The CDR3: CASSQGQLGAYEQYL. DNA of the CDR3: TGTGCCAGCAGCCAAGGCCAGCTAGGGGCCTACGAGCAGTACCTC. This chain uses TRBV4-2 with TRBJ2-7; weak D call: TRBD1 (5 bases). Germline V gives CDR1 LGHNA, CDR2 YNFKEQ. Trimming took 1 base from V and 2 from J, leaving 12 bases between them. CDR3 length: 15 residues.